The subject of this entry is one T cell receptor (beta chain). Its antigen remains unidentified. This CDR3 spans 14 amino acids. Germline V CDR1 and CDR2: DFQATT, SNEGSKA (reference sequence). Trimming took off 6 bases at V and 8 bases at J, with 22 bases between the two ends. This sample is drawn from a study of blood T cells in healthy people across ages. Whole-study findings and limits: Naive CD4+ cell counts and diversity both ran higher in long-lived than in aged donors. Researchers report that TCR beta diversity correlated strongly with naive T cell percentage. Estimates of total diversity, which came from one million sequenced T cells, were considered to be underestimates.

Primers used in a second PCR of roughly 7 to 12 cycles were a sample-barcoded 5' primer and a J-beta primer mix. A 12-random-nucleotide template-switch adaptor tagged each cDNA molecule. TCRdb redid the calling of the 5' RACE reads with MiXCR, one entry per CDR3 protein. The sample lists 800,000 to 1,000,000 distinct CDR3 sequences; approximately 49% were seen once. The rearrangement joins TRBV20-1 to TRBJ1-2; no definite D call. The clonotype was recovered from a man aged 25 to 45 in good health. What was sequenced was blood. CDR3 region: CSAKDGSPTSGYTF. The DNA for the CDR3 is TGCAGTGCCAAAGACGGGAGCCCTACCAGCGGCTACACCTTC.